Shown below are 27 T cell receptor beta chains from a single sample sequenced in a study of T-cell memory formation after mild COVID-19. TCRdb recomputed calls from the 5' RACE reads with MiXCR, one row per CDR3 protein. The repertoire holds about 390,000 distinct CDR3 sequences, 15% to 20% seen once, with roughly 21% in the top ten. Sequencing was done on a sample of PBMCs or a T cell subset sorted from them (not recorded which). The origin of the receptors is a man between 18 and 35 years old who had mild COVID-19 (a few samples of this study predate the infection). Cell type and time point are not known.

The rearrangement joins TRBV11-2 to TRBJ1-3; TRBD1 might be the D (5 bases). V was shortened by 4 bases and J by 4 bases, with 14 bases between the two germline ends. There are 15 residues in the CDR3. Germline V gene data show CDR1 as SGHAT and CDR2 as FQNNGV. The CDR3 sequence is CASSSIRGLGNTIYF. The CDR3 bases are TGTGCCAGCAGCTCGATTCGGGGACTAGGAAACACCATATATTTT.

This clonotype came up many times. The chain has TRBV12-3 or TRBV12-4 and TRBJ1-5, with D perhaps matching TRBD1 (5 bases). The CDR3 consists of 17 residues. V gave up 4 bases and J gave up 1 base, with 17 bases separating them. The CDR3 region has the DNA TGTGCCAGCAGTTCCGCACGTCAGGGCTCGAGCAATCAGCCCCAGCATTTT. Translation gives CASSSARQGSSNQPQHF.

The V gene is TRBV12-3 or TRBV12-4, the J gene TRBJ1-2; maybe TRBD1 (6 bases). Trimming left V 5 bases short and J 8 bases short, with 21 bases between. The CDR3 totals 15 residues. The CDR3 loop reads CASSPPFTGKWGYTF. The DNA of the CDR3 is TGTGCCAGCAGTCCGCCCTTCACAGGGAAGTGGGGCTACACCTTC.

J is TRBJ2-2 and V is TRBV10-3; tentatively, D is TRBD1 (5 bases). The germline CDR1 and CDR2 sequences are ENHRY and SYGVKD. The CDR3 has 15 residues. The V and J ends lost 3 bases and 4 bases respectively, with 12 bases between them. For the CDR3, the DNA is TGTGCCATCAGTGACAGGGCTATGGGCACCGGGGAGCTGTTTTTT. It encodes CAISDRAMGTGELFF.

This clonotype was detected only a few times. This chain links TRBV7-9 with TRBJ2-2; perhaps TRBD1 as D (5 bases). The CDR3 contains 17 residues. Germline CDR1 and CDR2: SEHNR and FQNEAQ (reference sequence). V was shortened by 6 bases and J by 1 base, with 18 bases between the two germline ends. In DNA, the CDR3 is TGTGCCAGCAGTAAAAAGCAGGGATTTTTGAACACCGGGGAGCTGTTTTTT. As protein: CASSKKQGFLNTGELFF.

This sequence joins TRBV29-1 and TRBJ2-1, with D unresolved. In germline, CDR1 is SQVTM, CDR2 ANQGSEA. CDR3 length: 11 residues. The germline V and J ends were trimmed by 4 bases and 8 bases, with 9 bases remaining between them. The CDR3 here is CSVVPPDEQFF. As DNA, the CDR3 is TGCAGCGTTGTCCCCCCGGATGAGCAGTTCTTC.

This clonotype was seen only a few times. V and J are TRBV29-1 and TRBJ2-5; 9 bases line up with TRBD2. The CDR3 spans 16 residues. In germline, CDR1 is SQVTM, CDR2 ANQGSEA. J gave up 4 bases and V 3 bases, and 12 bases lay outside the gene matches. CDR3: CSVDLRNSGGGETQYF. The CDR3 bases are TGCAGCGTTGACTTGCGGAATAGCGGGGGAGGAGAGACCCAGTACTTC.

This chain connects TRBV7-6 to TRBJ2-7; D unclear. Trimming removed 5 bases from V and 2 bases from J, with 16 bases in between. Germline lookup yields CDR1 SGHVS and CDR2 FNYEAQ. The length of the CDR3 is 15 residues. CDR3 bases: TGTGCCAGCAGCCCCGACGGACGACCCGCCTACGAGCAGTACTTC. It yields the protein CASSPDGRPAYEQYF.

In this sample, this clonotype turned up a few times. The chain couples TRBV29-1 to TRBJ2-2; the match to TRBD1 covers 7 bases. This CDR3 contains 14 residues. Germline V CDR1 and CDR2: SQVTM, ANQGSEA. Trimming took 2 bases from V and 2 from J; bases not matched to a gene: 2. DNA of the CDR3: TGCAGCGTTGAAACAGGGGTAAACACCGGGGAGCTGTTTTTT. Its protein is CSVETGVNTGELFF.

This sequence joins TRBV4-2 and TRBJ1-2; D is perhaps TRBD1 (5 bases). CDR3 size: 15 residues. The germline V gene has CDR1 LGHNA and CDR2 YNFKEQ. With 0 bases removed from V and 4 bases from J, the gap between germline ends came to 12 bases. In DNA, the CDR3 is TGTGCCAGCAGCCAAGATCACGGACAAGTCTATGGCTACACCTTC. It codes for CASSQDHGQVYGYTF.

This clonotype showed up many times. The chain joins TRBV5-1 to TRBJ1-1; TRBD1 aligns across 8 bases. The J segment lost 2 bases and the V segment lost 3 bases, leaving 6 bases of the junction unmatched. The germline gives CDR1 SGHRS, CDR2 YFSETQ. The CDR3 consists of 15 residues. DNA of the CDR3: TGCGCCAGCAGCTATAGACAGGGGATAAACACTGAAGCTTTCTTT. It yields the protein CASSYRQGINTEAFF.

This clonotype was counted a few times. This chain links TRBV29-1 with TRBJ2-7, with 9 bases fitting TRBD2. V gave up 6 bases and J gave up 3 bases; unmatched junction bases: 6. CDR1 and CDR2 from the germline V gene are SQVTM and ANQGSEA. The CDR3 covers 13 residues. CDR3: CSVVLAGYYEQYV. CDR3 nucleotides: TGCAGCGTAGTACTAGCGGGCTACTACGAGCAGTACGTC.

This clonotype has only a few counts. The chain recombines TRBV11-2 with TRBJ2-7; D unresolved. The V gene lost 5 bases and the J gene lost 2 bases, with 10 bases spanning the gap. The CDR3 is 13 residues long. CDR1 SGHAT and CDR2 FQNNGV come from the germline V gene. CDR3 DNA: TGTGCCAGCAGCACGACGGGCGCCTACGAGCAGTACTTC. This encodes CASSTTGAYEQYF.

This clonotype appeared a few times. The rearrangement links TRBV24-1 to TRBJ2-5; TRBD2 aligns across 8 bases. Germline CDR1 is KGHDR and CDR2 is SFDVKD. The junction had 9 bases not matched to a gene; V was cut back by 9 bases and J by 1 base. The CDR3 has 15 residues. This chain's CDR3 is CATAPLAGGQETQYF. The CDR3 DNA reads TGTGCCACCGCCCCCCTGGCGGGGGGCCAAGAGACCCAGTACTTC.

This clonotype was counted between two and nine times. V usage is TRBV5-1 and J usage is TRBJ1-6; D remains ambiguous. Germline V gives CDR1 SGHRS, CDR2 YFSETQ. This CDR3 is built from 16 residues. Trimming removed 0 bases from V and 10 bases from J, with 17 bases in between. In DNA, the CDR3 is TGCGCCAGCAGCTTGGATAGCGCAGGTTCGAGGTCACCCCTCCACTTT. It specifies CASSLDSAGSRSPLHF.

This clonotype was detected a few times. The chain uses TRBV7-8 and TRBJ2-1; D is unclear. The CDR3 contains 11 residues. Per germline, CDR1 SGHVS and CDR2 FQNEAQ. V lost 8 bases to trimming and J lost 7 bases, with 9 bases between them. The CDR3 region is CASARSNEQFF. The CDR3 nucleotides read TGTGCCAGCGCTCGGTCGAATGAGCAGTTCTTC. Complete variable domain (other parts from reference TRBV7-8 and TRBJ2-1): GAGVSQSPRYKVAKRGQDVALRCDPISGHVSLFWYQQALGQGPEFLTYFQNEAQLDKSGLPSDRFFAERPEGSVSTLKIQRTQQEDSAVYLCASARSNEQFFGPGTRLTVL.

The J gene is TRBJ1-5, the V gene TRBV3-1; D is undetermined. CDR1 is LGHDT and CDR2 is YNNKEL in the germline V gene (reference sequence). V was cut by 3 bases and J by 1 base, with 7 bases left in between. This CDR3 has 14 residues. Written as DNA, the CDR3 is TGTGCCAGCAGCCACACCCCCAGCAATCAGCCCCAGCATTTT. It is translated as CASSHTPSNQPQHF.

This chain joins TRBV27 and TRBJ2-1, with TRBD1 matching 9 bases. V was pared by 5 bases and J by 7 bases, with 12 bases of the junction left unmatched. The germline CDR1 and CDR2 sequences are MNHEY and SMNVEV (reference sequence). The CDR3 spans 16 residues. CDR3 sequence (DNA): TGTGCCAGCAGTCCACAATGGACAGGGGCGTGGAATGAGCAGTTCTTC. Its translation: CASSPQWTGAWNEQFF.

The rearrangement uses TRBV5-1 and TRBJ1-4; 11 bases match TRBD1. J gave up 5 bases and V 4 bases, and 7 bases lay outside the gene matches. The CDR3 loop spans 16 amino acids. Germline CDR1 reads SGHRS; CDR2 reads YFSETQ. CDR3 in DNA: TGCGCCAGCAGCACGGGGACAGGGGGTAGCAATGAAAAACTGTTTTTT. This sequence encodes CASSTGTGGSNEKLFF.

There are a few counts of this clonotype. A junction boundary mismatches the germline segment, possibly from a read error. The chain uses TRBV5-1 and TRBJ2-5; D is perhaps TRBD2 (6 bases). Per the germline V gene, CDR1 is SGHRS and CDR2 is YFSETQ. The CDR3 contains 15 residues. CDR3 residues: CASTLGGPIQETQYF. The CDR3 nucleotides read TGCGCCAGCACCTTGGGGGGACCGATCCAAGAGACCCAGTACTTC.

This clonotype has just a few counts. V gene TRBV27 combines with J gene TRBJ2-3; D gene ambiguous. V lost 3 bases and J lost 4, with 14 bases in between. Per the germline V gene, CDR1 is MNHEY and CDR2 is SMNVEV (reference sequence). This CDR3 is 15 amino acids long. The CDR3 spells CASSFTPGFADTQYF. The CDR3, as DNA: TGTGCCAGCAGTTTCACACCCGGTTTTGCAGATACGCAGTATTTT.

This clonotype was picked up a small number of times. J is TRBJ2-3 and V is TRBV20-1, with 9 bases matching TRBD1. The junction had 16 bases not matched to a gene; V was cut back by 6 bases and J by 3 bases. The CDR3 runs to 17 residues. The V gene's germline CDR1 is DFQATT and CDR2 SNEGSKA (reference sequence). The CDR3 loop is CSAGPRDRVAGTDTQYF. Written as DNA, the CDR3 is TGCAGTGCCGGCCCTCGGGACAGGGTAGCCGGGACAGATACGCAGTATTTT.

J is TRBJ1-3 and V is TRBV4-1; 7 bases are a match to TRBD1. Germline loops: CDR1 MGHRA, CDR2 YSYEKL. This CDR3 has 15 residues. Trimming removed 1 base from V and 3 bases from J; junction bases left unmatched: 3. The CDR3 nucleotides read TGCGCCAGCAGCCAAGGGGCAGGGGGTGGAAACACCATATATTTT. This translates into CASSQGAGGGNTIYF.

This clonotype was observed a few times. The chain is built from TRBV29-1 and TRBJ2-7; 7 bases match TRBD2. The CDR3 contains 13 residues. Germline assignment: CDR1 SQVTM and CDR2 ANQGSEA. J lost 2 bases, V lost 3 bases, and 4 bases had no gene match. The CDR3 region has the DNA TGCAGCGTTGAGGGGGGGGATACCTACGAGCAGTACTTC. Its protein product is CSVEGGDTYEQYF.

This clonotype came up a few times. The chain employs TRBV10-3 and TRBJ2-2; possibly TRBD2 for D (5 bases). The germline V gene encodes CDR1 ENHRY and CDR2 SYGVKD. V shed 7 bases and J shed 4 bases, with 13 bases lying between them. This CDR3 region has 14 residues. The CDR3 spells CAITGSIGTGELFF. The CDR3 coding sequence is TGTGCCATCACGGGGAGCATTGGCACCGGGGAGCTGTTTTTT.

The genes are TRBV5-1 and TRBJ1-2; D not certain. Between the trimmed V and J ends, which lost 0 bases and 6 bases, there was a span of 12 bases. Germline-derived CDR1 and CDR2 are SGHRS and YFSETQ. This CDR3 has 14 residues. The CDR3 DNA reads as TGCGCCAGCAGCTTGGGGCCCCAGAGTGATGGCTACACCTTC. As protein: CASSLGPQSDGYTF.

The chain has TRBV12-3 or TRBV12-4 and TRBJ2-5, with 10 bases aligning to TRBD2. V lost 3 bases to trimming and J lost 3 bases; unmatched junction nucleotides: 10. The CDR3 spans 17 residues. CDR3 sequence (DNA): TGTGCCAGCAGTTTCCTAGCGGGGGCGAGGGGAGAAGAGACCCAGTACTTC. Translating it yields CASSFLAGARGEETQYF.